What follows describes a single T cell receptor (beta chain). Its antigen is currently not known. Base qualities are not recorded, but no much larger clone differs from it by a single base. Based on the germline V gene, the CDR1 and CDR2 sequences are SGHRS and YFSETQ. The CDR3 runs 16 amino acids, cysteine and phenylalanine included. The CDR3 DNA has 48 bases and is translated from base 1. After removal of 4 bases from V and 4 bases from J, the junction retains 10 bases not matched to a gene. This entry belongs to a study of shared clonotypes between healthy human individuals (dated by TCRdb to between 2020 and 2021). For the study in its entirety: A couple of women and a few men aged 18 to 49 years were included in the cohort. For each donor, CD4 naive and CD4 memory were each run on three plates, CD8 naive on two plates, and CD8 memory on one plate. Blood TCR repertoires of about 5 healthy adults were deeply sequenced to estimate repertoire size and the extent of clonotype sharing between individuals. To increase sequencing depth and limit assay-specific biases, TCR repertoire library preparation and sequencing were carried out by different laboratories using diverse techniques. Between about 0.9 and 10 billion PBMCs per donor were obtained by leukapheresis. General findings and caveats noted by the study authors: Based on pairwise subsampling, the degree of clonotype sharing among donors was expected to be affected by sequencing depth. Naive subsets generally had larger estimated clonotype richness than memory subsets did. Clonotypes shared by all four sorted-subset donors showed higher generation probabilities than non-shared clonotypes. Sampling was restricted to blood, and TCR repertoires in tissues likely differ from the TCR repertoires found in blood. Because the study included only a small number of donors, the genetic and exposure-history diversity represented was limited. Roughly 5% of naive CD4, 3.5% of naive CD8, roughly 2.4% of memory CD4, and roughly 0.4% of memory CD8 clonotypes were shared across a few donors. Incomplete sequencing was indicated by rarefaction of sorted-subset datasets, despite the large sequencing depth.

Healthy HIV-negative adults with no recently reported acute infections or vaccinations were included as donors. All donors were Caucasian adults living in Nashville, Tennessee, USA. CD4+ T cells were enriched by magnetic negative selection; naive cells were then positively selected on CD45RA, and the negative fraction formed the memory subset. Blood was obtained by leukapheresis, after which PBMCs were separated by Ficoll-Histopaque density gradient centrifugation and cryopreserved in liquid nitrogen vapor phase. Analytical flow cytometry was used to check the purity and quantity of every magnetically sorted T cell population. Each sorted fraction had its genomic DNA isolated and then quantified by UV absorbance on a Nanodrop 2000c. Using the deep immunoSEQ assay, TCR CDR3 regions were amplified from genomic DNA by multiplex PCR. Extracted genomic DNA from each cell subset was spread evenly across all wells of several immunoSEQ 96-well plates, with each plate serving as a replicate. For sorted subsets, 200 to 250 ng genomic DNA, equal to tens of thousands of T cell genomes, was loaded into each replicate PCR. The purified libraries were quantified using a Qubit 3.0 fluorometer, sized with a Bioanalyzer 2100, and then quantified again using the KAPA Library Quantification kit. A separate single-read 150-cycle Illumina NextSeq 550 flow cell was used to sequence each immunoSEQ 96-well plate. Per the source publication's procedure: Because the immunoSEQ output held only junctional sequences and lacked quality scores, the filtering could not match the filtering applied to full-length reads. To assign V/J genes and CDR3, sequences were annotated using PyIR, a Python wrapper for IgBLAST v1.9, with IMGT germline references. Any read was removed if the V/J assignment was weak (E-value above 1e-6), the CDR3 was missing, or the read contained stop codons, out-of-frame junctions, or ambiguous translated residues. V3J clonotypes were defined by identical inferred V gene, J gene, and CDR3 amino acid sequence. Percentage overlap between repertoires was computed as shared unique clonotypes divided by the size of the smaller repertoire. Richness of each repertoire was evaluated using RTK rarefaction, the Chao1 estimator, and Recon v2.1 estimates of unobserved clonotypes. Generation probabilities for all TCRbeta clonotypes obtained by the gDNA method from four donors were computed using OLGA. TCRdb carries this immuneACCESS record with in-frame sequences only. Its versions omit some clonotypes, under half of them owing to an unresolved V gene in the studies checked, with the rest unexplained. That table supplies the V and J calls and clone size; D and trimming were determined from the DNA. The sample table records 2 million to 3 million clones; roughly 93% of these occur just once. Of the sample, 0.36% is held by the ten largest clones.

This sequence was found in a man aged 18 to 30 in good health. Some clones in this sample may be carry-over from other donors' samples. The V gene is TRBV5-1 and the J gene is TRBJ2-5, and TRBD2 matches 10 of the central bases. Sequencing was done on a sample of naive CD4+ T cells from PBMCs. Explained via the paper, the cell subset or site label denotes: CD45RA+ positively selected. CDR3 sequence: CASSATGTSVSETQYF. The nucleotides read TGCGCCAGCAGCGCAACCGGGACTAGCGTATCAGAGACCCAGTACTTC.